This T cell receptor (beta chain) was profiled in a study of blood T cell repertoires in COVID-19. Overall study: Samples came from the United States, Italy and Spain, spanning acute and convalescent COVID-19. The cDNA or gDNA used as material had been derived from T cells, B-cell-depleted T cells, or PBMCs.

Original handling: It was from reference gene primer amplification that nucleated cell counts were estimated. Profiled with immunoSEQ multiplex PCR; TCRdb holds only in-frame clones, not every one. That table supplies the V and J calls and clone size; D and trimming were determined from the DNA. The sample yields around 100,000 clones, roughly 87% seen once. V shed 5 bases, J shed 8 bases, and the junction held 12 bases outside the gene matches. The CDR3 runs to 15 residues. Germline-derived CDR1 and CDR2 are SGHVS and FQNEAQ. The chain recombines TRBV7-8 with TRBJ2-1; TRBD2 matches at 7 bases. The sequenced sample was peripheral blood. The source is a human donor in a cohort sampled during active COVID-19. The CDR3 DNA reads as TGTGCCAGCAGCCCCTCGGGTCTAGCGGAGGATGAGCAGTTCTTC. Translated, it gives CASSPSGLAEDEQFF. The complete variable domain, with remaining parts taken from reference TRBV7-8 and TRBJ2-1, reads GAGVSQSPRYKVAKRGQDVALRCDPISGHVSLFWYQQALGQGPEFLTYFQNEAQLDKSGLPSDRFFAERPEGSVSTLKIQRTQQEDSAVYLCASSPSGLAEDEQFFGPGTRLTVL.